This T cell receptor beta chain was obtained from a study of cytomegalovirus exposure and HLA in healthy donors. Concerning this clone: As yet, its antigen is unknown. One end of the junction varies from germline; a read error may be responsible.

General observations from the study: Most TCR sequences showed up rarely, but some public TCRs showed up in many donors. Later on, analysis showed that most CMV-associated TCR beta chains appeared to be HLA-restricted.

The PCR employed 60 Vbeta primers together with 13 Jbeta primers. The data were produced by immunoSEQ multiplex PCR, yet TCRdb's version contains in-frame clones alone and is incomplete. Of some 200,000 clones listed, 82% are singletons. The CDR3 loop spans 14 amino acids. CDR1 SSHAT and CDR2 FNYEAQ come from the germline V gene (reference sequence). What was sequenced was PBMCs. This receptor was identified in a boy aged 2-15 years in good health and CMV-seronegative. This sequence joins TRBV7-7 and TRBJ2-3, with D maybe TRBD2 (6 bases). The CDR3 region has the DNA TGTGCTAGCAGCCCCGTCGGTGGGGGGGATACGCAGTATTTT. Translating it yields CASSPVGGGDTQYF.